This T cell receptor (beta chain) was profiled in a study of identical twins (dated by TCRdb to the mid-2010s). A note on the overall study: To test whether fetal clonotypes persist, this study deep-sequenced TCR alpha and beta repertoires from monozygotic twins, from unrelated adults of various ages, and from cord blood. Replicate twin experiments were performed at different times using different library preparation protocols to rule out contamination. What the work shows at the level of the full study, not this receptor alone: Excess twin sharing in beta out-of-frame sequences was weaker because fewer shared sequences lowered the signal-to-noise ratio. Out-of-frame TCR alpha sharing in monozygotic twins was systematically underestimated by recombination models, whereas sharing between unrelated individuals was in agreement with the recombination models. Zero-insertion analyses could be partly confounded by invariant T cells such as MAIT and iNKT, although diverse VJ usage argued against such confounding for most clonotypes. Abundant cord blood beta clonotypes had fewer insertions, young adult naive repertoires showed a similar but weaker trend, and memory repertoires showed no such trend. Because the same donors could not be followed over many years, the conclusions relied on cross-sectional statistical analysis. Compared with coincidental sharing between unrelated individuals, an excess of low generation-probability sequences was observed among out-of-frame TCR alpha sequences shared between twins.

Only healthy Caucasian donors were included. The twin cohort comprised three pairs of female monozygotic twins, all aged roughly 18 to 30 years. CD4+ and CD8+ T cell populations were isolated with positive isolation kits from Invitrogen. The library came from 5' RACE. For sequencing, an Illumina HiSeq 2000 was employed. A universal primer binding site was introduced by template switching, and a unique molecular identifier was present in the final cDNA, enabling accurate counting of TCR cDNA molecules. Specific primers in the conserved constant-segment region were used to synthesize first-strand cDNA for the TCR alpha and beta chains. To control for contamination, each cDNA library was double barcoded with a SMART-Mk sample barcode plus Illumina barcodes. Two successive PCR steps introduced TruSeq adapter sequences along with Illumina sample barcodes. The Illumina HiSeq platform was used with custom primers to sequence TCR alpha and beta cDNA libraries. The paper's processing steps were these. MiGEC was used to process raw reads and extract unique molecular identifiers, and MiXCR was used to find CDR3 positions. Recombination models were inferred per individual with the repgenHMM and IGoR tools using an EM algorithm. The analysis of shared clonotypes was done with the tcR package in R, with sharing normalized by the product of cloneset sizes. To study raw recombination without the effects of thymic and clonal selection, out-of-frame nonproductive sequences were analyzed. TCRdb trimmed public reads at Q25 via fastp, called clones via MiXCR and kept in-frame beta chains. Merged by CDR3 protein, the rows form single entries marked with the most common genes and DNA. None of the V and J calls come from the authors' own analysis; TCRdb made them. The sample table records 500,000 or so distinct CDR3 sequences; 14% of these occur just once. The ten most abundant clones make up about 0.97% of the sample.

The germline V gene provides CDR1 MGHDK and CDR2 SYGVNS. The CDR3 runs 14 amino acids, cysteine and phenylalanine included. The only DNA kept is the CDR3, 42 bases in frame from the first base. For this chain, trimming is 5 bases at the V end and 7 bases at the J end, and the number of junction bases without a gene match is 8. A remark on this clonotype: Its antigen is currently not known. The input lacks base qualities; no much larger clone sits a single base away.

The same sample was also used in a study of yellow fever vaccine responses in identical twins. Taken from the second paper: The authors reported that the T cell response to vaccination in identical twins appeared partly convergent and partly personalized. The study precisely tracked vaccine-responding T cell clones in identical twins.

The sequenced material came from CD4+ T cells sorted from blood. The TCR sequence derives from a woman between 18 and 29 years old in good health. The chain is made from TRBV25-1 and TRBJ2-1, and 7 junctional nucleotides match TRBD1. The encoded CDR3 is CASSSQGVGNEQFF. The DNA reads as follows: TGTGCCAGCAGTTCTCAGGGGGTGGGGAATGAGCAGTTCTTC.